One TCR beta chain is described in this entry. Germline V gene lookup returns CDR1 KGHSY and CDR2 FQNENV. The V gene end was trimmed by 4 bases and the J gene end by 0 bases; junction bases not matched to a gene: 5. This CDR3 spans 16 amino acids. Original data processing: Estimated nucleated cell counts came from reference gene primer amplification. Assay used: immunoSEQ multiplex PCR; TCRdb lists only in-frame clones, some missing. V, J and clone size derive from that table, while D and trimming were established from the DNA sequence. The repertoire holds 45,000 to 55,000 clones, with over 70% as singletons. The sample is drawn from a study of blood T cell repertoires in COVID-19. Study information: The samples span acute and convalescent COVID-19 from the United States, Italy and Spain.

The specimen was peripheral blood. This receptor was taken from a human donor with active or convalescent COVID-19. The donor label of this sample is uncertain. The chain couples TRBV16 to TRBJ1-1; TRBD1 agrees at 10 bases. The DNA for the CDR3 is TGTGCCAGCAGCCCTAGGACAGGGGGTCTGAACACTGAAGCTTTCTTT. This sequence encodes CASSPRTGGLNTEAFF.